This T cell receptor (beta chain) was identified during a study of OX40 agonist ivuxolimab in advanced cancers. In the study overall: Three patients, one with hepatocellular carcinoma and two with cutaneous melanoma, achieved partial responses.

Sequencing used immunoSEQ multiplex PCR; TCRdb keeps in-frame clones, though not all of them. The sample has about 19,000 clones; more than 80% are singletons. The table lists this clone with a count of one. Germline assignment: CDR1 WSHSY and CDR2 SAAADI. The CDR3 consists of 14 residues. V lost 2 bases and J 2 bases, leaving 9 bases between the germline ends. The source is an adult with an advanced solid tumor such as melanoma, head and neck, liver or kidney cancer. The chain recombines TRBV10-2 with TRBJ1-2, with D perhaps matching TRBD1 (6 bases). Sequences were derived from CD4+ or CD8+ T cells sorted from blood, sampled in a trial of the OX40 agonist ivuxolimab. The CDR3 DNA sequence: TGCGCCAGCAGTGAGACGGGGGCGAACTATGGCTACACCTTC. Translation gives CASSETGANYGYTF.